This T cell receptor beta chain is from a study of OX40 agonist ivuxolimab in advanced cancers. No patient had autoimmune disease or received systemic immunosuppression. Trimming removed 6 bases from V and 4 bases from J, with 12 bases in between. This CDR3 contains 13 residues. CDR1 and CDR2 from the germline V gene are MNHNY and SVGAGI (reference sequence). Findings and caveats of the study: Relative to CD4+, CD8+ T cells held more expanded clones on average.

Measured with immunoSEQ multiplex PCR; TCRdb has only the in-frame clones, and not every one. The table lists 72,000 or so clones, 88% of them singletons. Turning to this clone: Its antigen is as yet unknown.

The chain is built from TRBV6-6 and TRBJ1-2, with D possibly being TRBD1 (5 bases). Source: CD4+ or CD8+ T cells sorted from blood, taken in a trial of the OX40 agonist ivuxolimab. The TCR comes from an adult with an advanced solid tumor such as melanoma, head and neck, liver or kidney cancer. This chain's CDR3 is CASSPGQVYGYTF. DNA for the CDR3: TGTGCCAGCAGCCCAGGACAAGTCTATGGCTACACCTTC.